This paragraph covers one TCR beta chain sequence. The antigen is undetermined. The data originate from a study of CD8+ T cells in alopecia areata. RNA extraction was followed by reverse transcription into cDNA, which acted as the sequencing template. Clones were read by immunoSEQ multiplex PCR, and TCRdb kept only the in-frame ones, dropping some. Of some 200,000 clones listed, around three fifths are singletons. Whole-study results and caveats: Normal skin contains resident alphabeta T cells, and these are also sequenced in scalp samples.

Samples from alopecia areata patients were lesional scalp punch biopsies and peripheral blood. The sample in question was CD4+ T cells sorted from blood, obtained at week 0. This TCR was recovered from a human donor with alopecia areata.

In DNA form, the CDR3 reads TGTGCCAGCAGCCCCCGGTGGCTGGGGATTAATTCACCCCTCCACTTT. Translated: CASSPRWLGINSPLHF. V gene TRBV27 combines with J gene TRBJ1-6; D is undetermined. This CDR3 comprises 16 residues. Germline V lookup: CDR1 MNHEY, CDR2 SMNVEV (reference sequence). With 6 bases removed from V and 6 bases from J, the gap between germline ends came to 18 bases.